This T cell receptor (beta chain) was recorded in a study of shared clonotypes between healthy human individuals. On this clone: Its antigen is unidentified.

Regarding the study as a whole: Represented genetic and exposure-history diversity was restricted by having few donors. Sharing across four donors was highest in naive CD4 (about 5%) and lowest in memory CD8 (0.4%).

The assay used deep level. Generated by immunoSEQ multiplex PCR, the TCRdb table keeps only in-frame clones and is missing some. The sample includes some 980,000 clones, roughly 72% of them seen just once. The CDR3 spans 16 residues. CDR1 and CDR2 (germline): SGHTA, FQGNSA. V lost 5 bases, J lost 5 bases, and 22 bases lay in between. The TCR comes from a man aged 18 to 29 in good health. The sample consisted of memory CD4+ T cells sorted from blood. The subset is: CD45RA-negative fraction. The chain recombines TRBV7-2 with TRBJ2-7; weak D call: TRBD1 (6 bases). CDR3 protein: CASSPQAGGPSDEQYF. DNA of the CDR3: TGTGCCAGCAGCCCTCAGGCTGGGGGCCCAAGTGACGAGCAGTACTTC.